This is a list of T cell receptor beta chains from one sample in a study of blood T cell repertoires in COVID-19. Generated by immunoSEQ multiplex PCR, the TCRdb table keeps only in-frame clones and is missing some. The sample contains approximately 320,000 clones, around 85% of which appear only once. Sequenced material: peripheral blood. The receptor source for this set is a human donor in a cohort sampled during active COVID-19. Each CDR3 is given with its conserved first and last residue. The D gene is left open where the match is weak. Only part of the rows carry a size: once, few, many, or a class if the clone is expanded.

>TRBD1|TRBV28|-|TRBJ1-1
CAILSRTGNTEAFF
TGTGCCATCCTATCGCGGACAGGGAACACTGAAGCTTTCTTT
>-|TRBV11-2|-|TRBJ1-1
CASSPGGMGTRFSEAFF
TGTGCCAGCAGCCCGGGAGGTATGGGGACCCGTTTTTCTGAAGCTTTCTTT
>-|TRBV24-1|-|TRBJ1-1
CATSGRGGERQAFF
TGTGCCACCAGTGGGAGGGGGGGTGAGAGACAGGCCTTCTTT
>-|TRBV19|-|TRBJ2-7
CASSIGAASTYEQYF
TGTGCCAGTAGTATAGGGGCCGCTTCCACCTACGAGCAGTACTTC
>-|TRBV2|few|TRBJ1-3
CASSGAAGNTIYF
TGTGCCAGCAGTGGGGCAGCTGGAAACACCATATATTTT
>TRBD2|TRBV7-2|few|TRBJ2-3
CASSFGGGTDTQYF
TGTGCCAGCAGCTTCGGGGGGGGCACAGATACGCAGTATTTT
>-|TRBV6-5|-|TRBJ1-1
CASSYEGGLTEAFF
TGTGCCAGCAGTTACGAGGGGGGGTTGACTGAAGCTTTCTTT
>-|TRBV21-1|-|TRBJ1-2
CASSKEQAPLYGYTF
TGTGCCAGCAGCAAAGAACAGGCCCCGCTCTATGGCTACACCTTC
>-|TRBV3-1/TRBV3-2|-|TRBJ2-7
CASSQDPRDEQYF
TGTGCCAGCAGCCAAGACCCCCGGGACGAGCAGTACTTC
>-|TRBV18|-|TRBJ2-7
CASSPPGAYEQYF
TGTGCCAGCTCACCACCGGGAGCCTACGAGCAGTACTTC
>TRBD1|TRBV7-2|once|TRBJ1-5
CASSLSRQGGFQPQHF
TGTGCCAGCAGCTTATCGAGACAGGGGGGTTTTCAGCCCCAGCATTTT
>TRBD1|TRBV19|-|TRBJ1-5
CASSIDPQGASNQPQHF
TGTGCCAGTAGTATAGATCCACAGGGGGCGAGCAATCAGCCCCAGCATTTT
>-|TRBV4-1|-|TRBJ1-1
CASSKRQLNTEAFF
TGCGCCAGCAGCAAACGACAGTTAAACACTGAAGCTTTCTTT
>TRBD1|TRBV12-3/TRBV12-4|-|TRBJ1-1
CASSPTGKAEAFF
TGTGCCAGCAGTCCGACAGGGAAGGCTGAAGCTTTCTTT
>-|TRBV18|-|TRBJ2-7
CASSPRGGRDEQYF
TGTGCCAGCTCCCCCCGAGGGGGGAGGGACGAGCAGTACTTC
>TRBD1|TRBV29-1|-|TRBJ2-7
CSAQGQGAVAEQYF
TGCAGCGCCCAAGGACAGGGGGCTGTTGCCGAGCAGTACTTC
>-|TRBV25-1|-|TRBJ1-2
CASSEEGLLYGYTF
TGTGCCAGCAGTGAGGAGGGGCTCCTCTATGGCTACACCTTC
>-|TRBV2|-|TRBJ2-5
CASSTRAVQETQYF
TGTGCCAGCAGTACCAGGGCAGTCCAAGAGACCCAGTACTTC
>TRBD1|TRBV2|-|TRBJ1-6
CASSATGDRSSPLHF
TGTGCCAGCAGTGCCACGGGGGACAGGAGTTCACCCCTCCACTTT
>-|TRBV7-8|few|TRBJ1-5
CASSLEEGTSNQPQHF
TGTGCCAGCAGCTTAGAGGAGGGAACCAGCAATCAGCCCCAGCATTTT
>-|TRBV5-6|-|TRBJ2-7
CASRVLREENEQYF
TGTGCCAGCAGGGTCCTCAGGGAGGAGAACGAGCAGTACTTC
>-|TRBV30|-|TRBJ2-1
CAWSPGYNEQFF
TGTGCCTGGAGTCCAGGTTACAATGAGCAGTTCTTC
>TRBD1|TRBV7-9|-|TRBJ2-7
CASIPDRSYEQYF
TGTGCCAGCATCCCGGACAGGTCCTACGAGCAGTACTTC
>TRBD2|TRBV5-1|-|TRBJ2-7
CASKSLAGGYEQYF
TGCGCCAGCAAATCACTAGCGGGGGGATACGAGCAGTACTTC
>TRBD2|TRBV7-2|-|TRBJ2-2
CASSSWAGGPGELFF
TGTGCCAGCAGCAGTTGGGCGGGGGGCCCCGGGGAGCTGTTTTTT
>TRBD2|TRBV4-2|-|TRBJ2-1
CASSQDLAGGRDEQFF
TGTGCCAGCAGCCAAGATCTAGCGGGGGGGAGAGATGAGCAGTTCTTC
>TRBD1|TRBV5-8|-|TRBJ2-2
CASRPRQGGNTGELFF
TGTGCCAGCAGACCCAGACAGGGGGGAAACACCGGGGAGCTGTTTTTT
>-|TRBV6-5|-|TRBJ1-2
CASTQGGGVGGYTF
TGTGCCAGCACCCAAGGGGGTGGGGTCGGTGGCTACACCTTC
>-|TRBV11-2|few|TRBJ1-2
CASSFRYGYTF
TGTGCCAGCAGCTTCCGCTATGGCTACACCTTC
>TRBD1|TRBV4-1|-|TRBJ1-2
CASSQDEVQGLANYGYTF
TGCGCCAGCAGCCAAGATGAGGTACAGGGGTTAGCTAACTATGGCTACACCTTC
>TRBD1|TRBV7-8|-|TRBJ1-5
CASSYLGGQLEDQPQHF
TGTGCCAGCAGTTATCTTGGGGGACAGCTAGAGGATCAGCCCCAGCATTTT
>-|TRBV19|-|TRBJ2-5
CASSIGRGETQYF
TGTGCCAGTAGTATCGGTCGGGGGGAGACCCAGTACTTC
>-|TRBV27|-|TRBJ2-3
CASGPSEDTQYF
TGTGCCAGCGGGCCTAGCGAAGATACGCAGTATTTT
>TRBD1|TRBV30|-|TRBJ1-4
CAWSGDRGRIEKLFF
TGTGCCTGGAGTGGGGACAGGGGGCGTATCGAAAAACTGTTTTTT
>TRBD2|TRBV24-1|-|TRBJ2-3
CATSDFLAGGEDTQYF
TGTGCCACCAGTGATTTTCTAGCGGGGGGGGAAGATACGCAGTATTTT
>-|TRBV28|once|TRBJ2-3
CASSSRDTQYF
TGTGCCAGCAGCTCCAGGGATACGCAGTATTTT
>TRBD1|TRBV6-6|once|TRBJ1-1
CASIPQGAPFQAFF
TGTGCCAGCATCCCACAGGGGGCCCCCTTTCAAGCTTTCTTT